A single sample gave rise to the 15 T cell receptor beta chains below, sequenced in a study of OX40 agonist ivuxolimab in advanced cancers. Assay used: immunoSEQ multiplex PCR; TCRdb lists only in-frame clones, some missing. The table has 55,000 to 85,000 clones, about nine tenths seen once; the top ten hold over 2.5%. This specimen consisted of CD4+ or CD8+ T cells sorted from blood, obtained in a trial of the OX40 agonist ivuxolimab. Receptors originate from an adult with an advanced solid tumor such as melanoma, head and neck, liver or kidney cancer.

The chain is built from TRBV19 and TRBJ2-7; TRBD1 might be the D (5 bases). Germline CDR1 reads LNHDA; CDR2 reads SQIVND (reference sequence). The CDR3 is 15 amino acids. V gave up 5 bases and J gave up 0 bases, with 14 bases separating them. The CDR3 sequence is CASSGAERSSYEQYF. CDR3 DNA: TGTGCCAGTAGTGGGGCGGAAAGGAGCTCCTACGAGCAGTACTTC. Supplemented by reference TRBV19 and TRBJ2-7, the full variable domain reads DGGITQSPKYLFRKEGQNVTLSCEQNLNHDAMYWYRQDPGQGLRLIYYSQIVNDFQKGDIAEGYSVSREKKESFPLTVTSAQKNPTAFYLCASSGAERSSYEQYFGPGTRLTVT.

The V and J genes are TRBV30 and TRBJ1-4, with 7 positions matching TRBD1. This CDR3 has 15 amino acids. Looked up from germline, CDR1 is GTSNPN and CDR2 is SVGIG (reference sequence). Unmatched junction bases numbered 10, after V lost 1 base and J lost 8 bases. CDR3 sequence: CAWSGMTGRGEKLFF. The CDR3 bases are TGTGCCTGGAGTGGGATGACAGGGCGGGGCGAAAAACTGTTTTTT.

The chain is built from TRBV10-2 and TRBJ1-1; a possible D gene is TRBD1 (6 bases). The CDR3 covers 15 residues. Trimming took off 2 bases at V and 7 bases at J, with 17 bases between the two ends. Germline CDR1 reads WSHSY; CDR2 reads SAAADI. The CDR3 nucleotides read TGCGCCAGCAGTGAGACAAAACAGGGCCGTCTTGAAGCTTTCTTT. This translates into CASSETKQGRLEAFF.

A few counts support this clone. The CDR3 is CASSYLSRAWYGYTF. The DNA for the CDR3 is TGTGCCAGCAGTTACTTGAGTAGGGCCTGGTATGGCTACACCTTC. The chain has TRBV6-5 and TRBJ1-2; D is undetermined. The germline V and J ends were trimmed by 1 base and 5 bases, with 14 bases remaining between them. Per the germline V gene, CDR1 is MNHEY and CDR2 is SVGAGI. The CDR3 runs to 15 residues.

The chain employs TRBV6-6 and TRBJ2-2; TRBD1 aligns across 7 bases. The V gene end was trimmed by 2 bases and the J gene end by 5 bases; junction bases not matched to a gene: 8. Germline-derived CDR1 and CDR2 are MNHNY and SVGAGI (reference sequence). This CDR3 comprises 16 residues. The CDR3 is CASSYPGQSVTGELFF. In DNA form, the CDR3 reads TGTGCCAGCAGTTACCCGGGACAGTCGGTTACCGGGGAGCTGTTTTTT.

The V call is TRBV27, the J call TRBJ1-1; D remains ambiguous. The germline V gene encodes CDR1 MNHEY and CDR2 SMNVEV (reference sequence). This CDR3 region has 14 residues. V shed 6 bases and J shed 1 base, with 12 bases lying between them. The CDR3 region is CASRAYTGNTEAFF. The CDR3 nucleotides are TGTGCCAGCAGGGCCTACACGGGGAACACTGAAGCTTTCTTT.

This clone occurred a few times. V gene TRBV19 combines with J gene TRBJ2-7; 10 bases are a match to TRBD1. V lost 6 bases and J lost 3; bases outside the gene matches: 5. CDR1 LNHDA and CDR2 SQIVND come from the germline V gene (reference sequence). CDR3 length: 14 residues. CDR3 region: CASSDRDRGYEQYF. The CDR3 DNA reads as TGTGCCAGTAGCGACCGGGACAGGGGCTACGAGCAGTACTTC.

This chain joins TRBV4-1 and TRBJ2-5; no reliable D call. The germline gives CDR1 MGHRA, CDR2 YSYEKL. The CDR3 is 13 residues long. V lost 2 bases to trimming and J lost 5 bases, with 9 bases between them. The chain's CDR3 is CASSQLDRETQYF. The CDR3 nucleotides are TGCGCCAGCAGCCAATTGGACCGGGAGACCCAGTACTTC.

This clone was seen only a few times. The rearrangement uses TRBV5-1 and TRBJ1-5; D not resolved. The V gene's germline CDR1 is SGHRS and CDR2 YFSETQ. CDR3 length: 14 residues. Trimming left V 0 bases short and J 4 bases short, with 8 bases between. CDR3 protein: CASSLGETNQPQHF. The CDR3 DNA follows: TGCGCCAGCAGCTTGGGGGAAACAAATCAGCCCCAGCATTTT.

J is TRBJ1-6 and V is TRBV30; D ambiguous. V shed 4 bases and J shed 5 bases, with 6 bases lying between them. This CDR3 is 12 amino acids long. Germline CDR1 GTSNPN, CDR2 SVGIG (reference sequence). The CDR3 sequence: CAWMRDNSPLHF. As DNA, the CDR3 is TGTGCCTGGATGAGGGATAATTCACCCCTCCACTTT.

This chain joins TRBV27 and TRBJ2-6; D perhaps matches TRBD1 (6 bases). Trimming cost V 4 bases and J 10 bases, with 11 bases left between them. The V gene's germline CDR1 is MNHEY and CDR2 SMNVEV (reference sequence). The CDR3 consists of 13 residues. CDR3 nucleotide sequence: TGTGCCAGCAGTTCACAGACAGGTAACGTCCTGACTTTC. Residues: CASSSQTGNVLTF.

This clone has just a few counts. This CDR3 is CASSLSVLAGYPGTGELFF. CDR3 DNA: TGTGCCAGCAGCTTAAGCGTCCTAGCGGGGTACCCCGGAACCGGGGAGCTGTTTTTT. This chain joins TRBV7-3 and TRBJ2-2, with 9 bases matching TRBD2. The CDR3 runs 19 residues. The V segment lost 1 base and the J segment 5 bases; nucleotides outside the gene matches: 14. The germline CDR1 and CDR2 sequences are SGHTA and FQGTGA.

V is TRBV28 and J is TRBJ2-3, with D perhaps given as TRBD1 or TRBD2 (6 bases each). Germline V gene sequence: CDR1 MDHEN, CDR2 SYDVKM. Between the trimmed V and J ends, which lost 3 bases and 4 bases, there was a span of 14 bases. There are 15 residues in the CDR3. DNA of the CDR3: TGTGCCAGCAGTTTGGCTGGGGGGCCGGCAGATACGCAGTATTTT. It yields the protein CASSLAGGPADTQYF.

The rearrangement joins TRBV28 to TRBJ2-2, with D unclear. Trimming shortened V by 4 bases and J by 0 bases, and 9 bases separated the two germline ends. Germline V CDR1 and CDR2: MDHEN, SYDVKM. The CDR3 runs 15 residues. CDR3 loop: CASSSTSPNTGELFF. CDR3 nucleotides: TGTGCCAGCAGTTCCACCAGTCCGAACACCGGGGAGCTGTTTTTT.

The CDR3 nucleotides read TGTGCCAGCAGTTACTCGACAGGGGGTACCAATGAGCAGTTCTTC. It is translated as CASSYSTGGTNEQFF. The chain employs TRBV6-5 and TRBJ2-1; TRBD1 aligns across 9 bases. This CDR3 region has 15 residues. The V segment lost 0 bases and the J segment 6 bases; nucleotides outside the gene matches: 3. CDR1 is MNHEY, CDR2 SVGAGI, per germline.